The 21 T cell receptor beta chains below were found in one sample sequenced in a study of T cell responses to AZD1222 COVID-19 vaccine. Here immunoSEQ multiplex PCR was the method, and the copy in TCRdb shows in-frame clones only, minus some. The data contain roughly 76,000 clones, 86% of them seen just once; the ten biggest clones take up under 3%. The sequences come from peripheral blood, collected on day 0 of AZD1222 vaccination. These receptors all stem from an adult in good health.

The chain uses TRBV9 and TRBJ2-7, with 10 bases lining up with TRBD2. This CDR3 spans 15 amino acids. V shed 3 bases, J shed 1 base, and the junction held 4 bases outside the gene matches. Germline CDR1 is SGDLS and CDR2 is YYNGEE. The CDR3 loop is CASSAVAGGSYEQYF. The CDR3 nucleotides read TGTGCCAGCAGCGCCGTAGCGGGAGGATCCTACGAGCAGTACTTC.

The chain recombines TRBV5-1 with TRBJ1-5; D is ambiguous. The germline V gene has CDR1 SGHRS and CDR2 YFSETQ. V was trimmed by 5 bases and J by 2 bases, leaving 14 bases between them. This CDR3 is 15 amino acids long. This chain's CDR3 is CASRPGGEGNQPQHF. The CDR3 DNA reads as TGCGCCAGCAGACCTGGCGGGGAGGGCAATCAGCCCCAGCATTTT. The full variable domain, rest sourced from reference TRBV5-1 and TRBJ1-5, is KAGVTQTPRYLIKTRGQQVTLSCSPISGHRSVSWYQQTPGQGLQFLFEYFSETQRNKGNFPGRFSGRQFSNSRSEMNVSTLELGDSALYLCASRPGGEGNQPQHFGDGTRLSIL.

The gene calls are TRBV5-4 and TRBJ2-3; 8 positions match TRBD2. The length of the CDR3 is 16 residues. With V trimmed by 4 bases and J by 1 base, 8 bases remained unmatched. The germline gives CDR1 SGHNT, CDR2 YYREEE (reference sequence). This CDR3 is CASSPRGGRGTDTQYF. CDR3 nucleotide sequence: TGTGCCAGCAGCCCCCGGGGGGGCCGAGGCACAGATACGCAGTATTTT.

The chain uses TRBV12-3 or TRBV12-4 and TRBJ2-7, with no clear D. Trimming took 5 bases from V and 6 from J, leaving 8 bases between them. This CDR3 spans 11 amino acids. CDR3 loop: CASSSDFEQYF. As DNA, the CDR3 is TGTGCCAGCAGTAGTGATTTCGAGCAGTACTTC.

J is TRBJ2-2 and V is TRBV7-7, with unresolved D. Trimming left V 5 bases short and J 6 bases short, with 16 bases between. Germline assignment: CDR1 SSHAT and CDR2 FNYEAQ (reference sequence). The CDR3 has 15 amino acids. The CDR3 sequence is CASSPTIGLSGELFF. The CDR3 bases are TGTGCCAGCAGCCCCACGATAGGGCTATCCGGGGAGCTGTTTTTT.

The chain has TRBV5-1 and TRBJ1-4; D gene uncertain. CDR1 and CDR2 (germline): SGHRS, YFSETQ. CDR3 size: 15 residues. V lost 0 bases and J 5 bases, leaving 11 bases between the germline ends. The CDR3 reads CASSLAWLENEKLFF. DNA for the CDR3: TGCGCCAGCAGCTTGGCCTGGTTGGAGAATGAAAAACTGTTTTTT. Full variable domain (rest looked up from reference TRBV5-1 and TRBJ1-4): KAGVTQTPRYLIKTRGQQVTLSCSPISGHRSVSWYQQTPGQGLQFLFEYFSETQRNKGNFPGRFSGRQFSNSRSEMNVSTLELGDSALYLCASSLAWLENEKLFFGSGTQLSVL.

The chain joins TRBV11-2 to TRBJ2-1, with 10 nucleotides matching TRBD2. CDR1 SGHAT and CDR2 FQNNGV come from the germline V gene. The CDR3 covers 12 residues. V trimming: 4 bases; J trimming: 15 bases; junction bases outside the gene matches: 6. CDR3 coding DNA: TGTGCCAGCAGCTCGGGACTAGCGAAACGGTTCTTC. Protein product: CASSSGLAKRFF.

DNA for the CDR3: TGTGCCAGCAGTTACCCCGCGGGACAGATTATCAAAAACATTCAGTACTTC. Its protein product is CASSYPAGQIIKNIQYF. The chain combines TRBV6-2 or TRBV6-3 with TRBJ2-4; D may be TRBD1 (7 bases). Germline CDR1 is MNHEY and CDR2 is SVGEGT. The V end lost 2 bases, the J end lost 3 bases, and 17 bases lay between the germline ends. The CDR3 is 17 amino acids.

The rearrangement links TRBV28 to TRBJ1-2; TRBD1 might be the D (5 bases). This CDR3 has 14 residues. The V gene lost 0 bases and the J gene lost 4 bases, with 9 bases spanning the gap. CDR1 and CDR2 from the germline V gene are MDHEN and SYDVKM. This CDR3 is CASSLWGGSYGYTF. Written as DNA, the CDR3 is TGTGCCAGCAGTTTATGGGGGGGGAGCTATGGCTACACCTTC.

This clone was observed a single time. The chain combines TRBV6-5 with TRBJ2-7; TRBD1 agrees at 7 bases. Germline lookup yields CDR1 MNHEY and CDR2 SVGAGI. The V gene end was trimmed by 9 bases and the J gene end by 2 bases; junction bases not matched to a gene: 7. The CDR3 covers 13 residues. DNA of the CDR3: TGTGCCAGTTCGGGACAGTTTCCCTACGAGCAGTACTTC. Translating gives CASSGQFPYEQYF.

V gene TRBV4-2 combines with J gene TRBJ1-1, with a tentative D call TRBD1 (6 bases). The CDR3 consists of 17 residues. Deletions cut 4 bases from V and 0 bases from J, with 18 bases between. Per the germline V gene, CDR1 is LGHNA and CDR2 is YNFKEQ. The DNA of the CDR3 is TGTGCCAGCAGCCTGGCCCCTCCGGGGGCCTTGAACACTGAAGCTTTCTTT. Translation: CASSLAPPGALNTEAFF.

V is TRBV28 and J is TRBJ1-2; D may be TRBD1 (6 bases). The V gene's germline CDR1 is MDHEN and CDR2 SYDVKM. CDR3 length: 12 residues. With 10 bases removed from V and 2 bases from J, the gap between germline ends came to 11 bases. CDR3 DNA sequence: TGTGCCACCAGGGGAAGCAACTATGGCTACACCTTC. Encoded protein: CATRGSNYGYTF.

The V call is TRBV18, the J call TRBJ1-1; the D is unclear. CDR3 length: 13 amino acids. V was shortened by 1 base and J by 6 bases, with 9 bases between the two germline ends. Germline-derived CDR1 and CDR2 are KGHSH and LQKENI. The CDR3 sequence: CASSPRRLSEAFF. In nucleotides, the CDR3 is TGTGCCAGCTCACCACGCCGGCTCTCTGAAGCTTTCTTT.

This clone was detected only once. The rearrangement uses TRBV19 and TRBJ2-1; possible D gene TRBD1, 5 bases. Trimming left V 7 bases short and J 7 bases short, with 20 bases between. Germline CDR1 and CDR2: LNHDA and SQIVND (reference sequence). The CDR3 runs 15 residues. CDR3 sequence (DNA): TGTGCCAGTACCCAACCCGGGCAGGGTAATAATGAGCAGTTCTTC. Protein sequence: CASTQPGQGNNEQFF.

For the CDR3, the DNA is TGTGCCATCAGTGAGGATAGGGGGTATCAGCCCCAGCATTTT. This translates into CAISEDRGYQPQHF. The gene calls are TRBV10-3 and TRBJ1-5; a possible D gene is TRBD1 (6 bases). Germline V CDR1 and CDR2: ENHRY, SYGVKD. The CDR3 consists of 14 residues. V was shortened by 2 bases and J by 5 bases, with 10 bases between the two germline ends.

This clone was seen a single time. The chain has TRBV24-1 and TRBJ1-6; D is perhaps TRBD1 (5 bases). Germline assignment: CDR1 KGHDR and CDR2 SFDVKD. This CDR3 spans 13 amino acids. The germline V and J ends were trimmed by 9 bases and 11 bases, with 16 bases remaining between them. In DNA, the CDR3 is TGTGCCACCCTCCTCAGGACACCACCACCCCTCCACTTT. As protein: CATLLRTPPPLHF.

The chain recombines TRBV10-3 with TRBJ1-1; TRBD1 might be the D (6 bases). Trimming removed 0 bases from V and 1 base from J, with 12 bases in between. This CDR3 comprises 16 residues. From germline, CDR1 is ENHRY and CDR2 SYGVKD. The CDR3 DNA is TGTGCCATCAGTGAGTCAGAACAGGGAGGGAACACTGAAGCTTTCTTT. It encodes CAISESEQGGNTEAFF.

V usage is TRBV2 and J usage is TRBJ1-4; D remains ambiguous. The CDR3 runs 13 residues. Per germline, CDR1 SNHLY and CDR2 FYNNEI. The V gene lost 11 bases and the J gene lost 6 bases, with 16 bases spanning the gap. The CDR3 here is CAPEDGNDEKLFF. In nucleotides, the CDR3 is TGTGCCCCCGAAGATGGTAACGATGAAAAACTGTTTTTT. The full variable domain, with the rest looked up from reference TRBV2 and TRBJ1-4, is EPEVTQTPSHQVTQMGQEVILRCVPISNHLYFYWYRQILGQKVEFLVSFYNNEISEKSEIFDDQFSVERPDGSNFTLKIRSTKLEDSAMYFCAPEDGNDEKLFFGSGTQLSVL.

By share, this clone counts as large. In DNA, the CDR3 is TGTGCCAGTAGTGGGACAGGGTCCCGCCAAGAGACCCAGTACTTC. Translation gives CASSGTGSRQETQYF. The chain carries TRBV19 and TRBJ2-5; 9 bases are shared with TRBD1. The CDR3 has 15 residues. V dropped 5 bases and J dropped 1; count of bases not matched to a gene: 5. Germline V gives CDR1 LNHDA, CDR2 SQIVND (reference sequence).

This clone showed up just once. The rearrangement links TRBV19 to TRBJ2-7; 8 positions match TRBD1. The CDR3 is 13 amino acids. V was pared by 5 bases and J by 4 bases, with 4 bases of the junction left unmatched. Per germline, CDR1 LNHDA and CDR2 SQIVND (reference sequence). CDR3 residues: CASSPDRGYEQYF. The CDR3 DNA reads as TGTGCCAGTAGTCCCGACAGGGGATACGAGCAGTACTTC.

The rearrangement links TRBV5-1 to TRBJ2-7, with D possibly called TRBD1 or TRBD2 (5 bases each). Germline-derived CDR1 and CDR2 are SGHRS and YFSETQ. Between the trimmed V and J ends, which lost 4 bases and 0 bases, there was a span of 11 bases. This CDR3 has 14 amino acids. The CDR3 loop is CASSPRGDSYEQYF. The CDR3, as DNA: TGCGCCAGCAGCCCCCGGGGCGACTCCTACGAGCAGTACTTC. Full variable domain (rest looked up from reference TRBV5-1 and TRBJ2-7): KAGVTQTPRYLIKTRGQQVTLSCSPISGHRSVSWYQQTPGQGLQFLFEYFSETQRNKGNFPGRFSGRQFSNSRSEMNVSTLELGDSALYLCASSPRGDSYEQYFGPGTRLTVT.